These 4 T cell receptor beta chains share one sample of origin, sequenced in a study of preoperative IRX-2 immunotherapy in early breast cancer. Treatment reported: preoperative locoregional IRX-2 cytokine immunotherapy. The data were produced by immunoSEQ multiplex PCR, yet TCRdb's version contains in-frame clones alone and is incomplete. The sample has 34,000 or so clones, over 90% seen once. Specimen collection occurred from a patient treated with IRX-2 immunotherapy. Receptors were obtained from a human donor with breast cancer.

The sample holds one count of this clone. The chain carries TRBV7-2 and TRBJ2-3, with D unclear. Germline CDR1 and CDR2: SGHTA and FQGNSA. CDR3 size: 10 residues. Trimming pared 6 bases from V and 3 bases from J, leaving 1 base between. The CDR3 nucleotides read TGTGCCAGCAGGACAGATACGCAGTATTTT. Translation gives CASRTDTQYF. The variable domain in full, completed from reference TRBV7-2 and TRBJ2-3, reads GAGVSQSPSNKVTEKGKDVELRCDPISGHTALYWYRQSLGQGLEFLIYFQGNSAPDKSGLPSDRFSAERTGGSVSTLTIQRTQQEDSAVYLCASRTDTQYFGPGTRLTVL.

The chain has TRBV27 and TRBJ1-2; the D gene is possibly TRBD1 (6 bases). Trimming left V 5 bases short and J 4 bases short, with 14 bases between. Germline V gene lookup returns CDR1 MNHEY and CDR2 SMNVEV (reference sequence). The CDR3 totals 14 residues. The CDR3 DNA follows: TGTGCCAGCAGTCTAAGGACAGACTTCTATGGCTACACCTTC. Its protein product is CASSLRTDFYGYTF.

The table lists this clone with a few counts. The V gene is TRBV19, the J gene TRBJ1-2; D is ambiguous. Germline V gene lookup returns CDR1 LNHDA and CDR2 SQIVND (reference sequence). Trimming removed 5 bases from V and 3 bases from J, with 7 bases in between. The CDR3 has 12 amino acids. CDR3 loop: CASSWSYYGYTF. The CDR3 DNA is TGTGCCAGTAGTTGGTCTTACTATGGCTACACCTTC. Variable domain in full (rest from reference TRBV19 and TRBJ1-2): DGGITQSPKYLFRKEGQNVTLSCEQNLNHDAMYWYRQDPGQGLRLIYYSQIVNDFQKGDIAEGYSVSREKKESFPLTVTSAQKNPTAFYLCASSWSYYGYTFGSGTRLTVV.

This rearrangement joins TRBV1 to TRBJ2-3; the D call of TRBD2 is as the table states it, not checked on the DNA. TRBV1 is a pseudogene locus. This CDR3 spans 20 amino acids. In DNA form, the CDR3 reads TGCACCAGCAGACACACTTCAATTGGACTAGCGGGAGAAGGCACAGATACGCAGTATTTT. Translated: CTSRHTSIGLAGEGTDTQYF.